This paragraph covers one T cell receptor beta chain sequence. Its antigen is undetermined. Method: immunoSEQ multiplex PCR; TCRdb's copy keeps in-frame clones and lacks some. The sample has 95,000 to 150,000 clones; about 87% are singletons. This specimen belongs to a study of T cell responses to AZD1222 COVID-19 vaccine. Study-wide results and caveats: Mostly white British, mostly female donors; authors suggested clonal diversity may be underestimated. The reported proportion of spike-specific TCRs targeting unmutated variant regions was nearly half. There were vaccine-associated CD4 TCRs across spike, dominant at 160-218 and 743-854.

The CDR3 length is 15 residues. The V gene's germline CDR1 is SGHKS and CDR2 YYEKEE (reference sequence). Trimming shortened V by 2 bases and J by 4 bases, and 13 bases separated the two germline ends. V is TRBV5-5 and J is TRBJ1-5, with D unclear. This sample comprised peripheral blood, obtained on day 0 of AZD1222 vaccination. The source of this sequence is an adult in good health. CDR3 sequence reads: CASSFGRSVNQPQHF. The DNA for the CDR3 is TGTGCCAGCAGCTTTGGCAGAAGCGTTAATCAGCCCCAGCATTTT.